This TCR beta chain is drawn from a study of cytomegalovirus exposure and HLA in healthy donors. This clone was counted between two and nine times. Its antigen remains unknown. Likely unrecorded immune exposures existed in these nominally healthy donors. General observations from the study: Published work reported that the classifier diagnosed cytomegalovirus status with high specificity and sensitivity. Most likely, a cluster of highly shared sequence variants arose as a sequencing artifact.

13 Jbeta primers and 60 Vbeta primers were used for the PCR. In the original analysis: Later reanalysis found about 78 million unique TCR beta chains, around 11 million of them shared. TCRdb keeps only in-frame clones here, not all; method: immunoSEQ multiplex PCR. D and trimming were read from the DNA, whereas the V and J calls and clone size are those reported in that table. The data contain roughly 71,000 clones, approximately 70% of them singletons. V was cut by 0 bases and J by 8 bases, with 14 bases left in between. The germline V gene has CDR1 SGDLS and CDR2 YYNGEE. This CDR3 is 14 amino acids long.

The chain joins TRBV9 to TRBJ1-2; D is undetermined. The origin of this receptor is a middle-aged man in good health and CMV-seropositive. Sequenced material: PBMCs. The CDR3 reads CASSVGHQVYGYTF. As DNA, the CDR3 is TGTGCCAGCAGCGTAGGACATCAGGTGTACGGCTACACCTTC.